These T cell receptor beta chains were read from a single sample in a study of T cell responses to AZD1222 COVID-19 vaccine. Method: immunoSEQ multiplex PCR; TCRdb's copy keeps in-frame clones and lacks some. The sample lists approximately 140,000 clones; 92% were seen once. The source was peripheral blood, collected 28 days after the second AZD1222 dose. The origin of the receptors is an adult who received the AZD1222 COVID-19 vaccine. Each CDR3 is given with its conserved first and last residue. D genes are given only for firm matches. Expanded clones are given a class, and other clones once, few, many or no size at all.

v_call	j_call	clone_size	d_call	cdr3_aa	cdr3_nt
TRBV24-1	TRBJ2-5	NA	TRBD1	CATSRQGAQETQYF	TGTGCCACCAGCCGACAGGGGGCACAAGAGACCCAGTACTTC
TRBV11-3	TRBJ2-7	once	NA	CACVGAEAEQYF	TGTGCCTGTGTGGGGGCGGAAGCCGAGCAGTACTTC
TRBV29-1	TRBJ2-1	NA	TRBD2	CSVIASGRSYNEQFF	TGCAGCGTTATCGCTAGCGGGAGGTCCTACAATGAGCAGTTCTTC
TRBV2	TRBJ2-3	NA	NA	CASSGTINTDTQYF	TGTGCCAGCAGTGGGACTATAAACACAGATACGCAGTATTTT
TRBV7-9	TRBJ2-1	NA	NA	CASSRYGPLDNEQFF	TGTGCCAGCAGCCGTTATGGACCGCTTGACAATGAGCAGTTCTTC
TRBV6-1	TRBJ2-5	NA	NA	CASSEAGAAETQYF	TGTGCCAGCAGTGAAGCGGGTGCGGCGGAGACCCAGTACTTC
TRBV7-9	TRBJ1-2	NA	NA	CASSAGPTGGYTF	TGTGCCAGCAGCGCGGGACCTACCGGTGGCTACACCTTC
TRBV9	TRBJ1-4	NA	NA	CASSRGDEKLFF	TGTGCCAGCAGCCGAGGGGACGAAAAACTGTTTTTT
TRBV6-4	TRBJ2-2	NA	NA	CASSDGILGLGNTGELFF	TGTGCCAGCAGTGACGGAATCTTGGGTTTAGGGAACACCGGGGAGCTGTTTTTT
TRBV24-1	TRBJ2-1	NA	TRBD1	CATSVNPGQGGYNEQFF	TGTGCCACCAGTGTCAACCCGGGACAGGGGGGCTACAATGAGCAGTTCTTC
TRBV14	TRBJ1-2	NA	NA	CASRPQSGSYGYTF	TGTGCCAGCCGTCCCCAGTCGGGTAGTTATGGCTACACCTTC
TRBV3-1/TRBV3-2	TRBJ2-7	NA	NA	CASSQPGTFYEQYF	TGTGCCAGCAGCCAACCGGGGACTTTTTACGAGCAGTACTTC
TRBV11-3	TRBJ2-3	NA	NA	CASSLDEGNTQYF	TGTGCCAGCAGCTTAGACGAGGGGAATACGCAGTATTTT
TRBV19	TRBJ1-2	NA	NA	CASSSPTTNYGYTF	TGTGCCAGTAGTAGTCCGACGACGAACTATGGCTACACCTTC
TRBV29-1	TRBJ2-7	NA	NA	CSVEVRGSHSYEQYF	TGCAGCGTTGAAGTGAGGGGTTCCCACTCCTACGAGCAGTACTTC
TRBV7-2	TRBJ2-3	NA	NA	CASSSRRAGTDTQYF	TGTGCCAGCAGCTCGCGGAGGGCCGGCACAGATACGCAGTATTTT
TRBV6-5	TRBJ2-5	NA	NA	CASSLMGAGETQYF	TGTGCCAGCAGTTTGATGGGGGCGGGGGAGACCCAGTACTTC
TRBV24-1	TRBJ2-2	NA	NA	CATSDYIPGGELFF	TGTGCCACCAGTGATTATATCCCCGGGGGGGAGCTGTTTTTT
TRBV12-5	TRBJ2-1	once	NA	CASGLVRTSGPGYNEQFF	TGTGCTAGTGGTTTGGTACGTACTAGTGGGCCCGGATACAATGAGCAGTTCTTC
TRBV6-5	TRBJ2-7	NA	NA	CASSYLPEDEQYF	TGTGCCAGCAGTTACCTACCGGAAGACGAGCAGTACTTC
TRBV5-1	TRBJ2-3	NA	NA	CASSSNPGARADTQYF	TGCGCCAGCAGCTCCAACCCAGGGGCTAGGGCAGATACGCAGTATTTT
TRBV3-1/TRBV3-2	TRBJ1-4	NA	NA	CASSRLEGVNEKLFF	TGTGCCAGCAGCCGCCTTGAGGGGGTCAATGAAAAACTGTTTTTT
TRBV10-1	TRBJ2-5	NA	NA	CASSVRGGETQYF	TGCGCCAGCAGTGTCAGGGGGGGAGAGACCCAGTACTTC
TRBV4-3	TRBJ1-1	NA	NA	CASSQGLRAMNTEAFF	TGCGCCAGCAGCCAGGGGCTGCGCGCAATGAACACTGAAGCTTTCTTT
TRBV6-2/TRBV6-3	TRBJ2-1	NA	TRBD2	CASSYSPAGEQFF	TGTGCCAGCAGTTACTCCCCAGCGGGAGAGCAGTTCTTC
TRBV5-4	TRBJ1-5	NA	NA	CASSTGGGSNQPQHF	TGTGCCAGCAGTACCGGAGGAGGAAGCAATCAGCCCCAGCATTTT
TRBV4-1	TRBJ2-7	NA	TRBD2	CASSQVSSGRLGSYEQYF	TGCGCCAGCAGCCAAGTATCTAGCGGGAGGTTGGGCTCCTACGAGCAGTACTTC
TRBV7-8	TRBJ1-2	NA	TRBD1	CASSQGQGEWAYGYTF	TGTGCCAGCAGCCAGGGACAGGGTGAATGGGCCTATGGCTACACCTTC
TRBV18	TRBJ1-4	NA	TRBD1	CASSQEGQGAYYGKLFF	TGTGCCAGCTCACAAGAAGGACAGGGAGCTTATTACGGAAAACTGTTTTTT
TRBV27	TRBJ2-7	NA	NA	CASRGILYEQYF	TGTGCCAGCAGAGGGATTCTCTACGAGCAGTACTTC
TRBV19	TRBJ2-6	NA	TRBD2	CASSIDGVSGSGRANVLTF	TGTGCCAGTAGTATAGATGGAGTTAGCGGGAGTGGTAGGGCCAACGTCCTGACTTTC
TRBV2	TRBJ1-4	few	NA	CASSAQHNEKLFF	TGTGCCAGCAGTGCACAGCATAATGAAAAACTGTTTTTT
TRBV7-3	TRBJ1-2	NA	TRBD1	CASSSGSWDSLIYGYTF	TGTGCCAGCAGCTCAGGATCGTGGGACAGCCTTATCTATGGCTACACCTTC
TRBV9	TRBJ2-7	NA	TRBD1	CASSVVWTGGWPRTYEQYF	TGTGCCAGCAGCGTGGTGTGGACAGGGGGGTGGCCCCGGACCTACGAGCAGTACTTC
TRBV11-3	TRBJ1-4	NA	NA	CASQTGLATNEKLFF	TGTGCCAGCCAGACAGGACTTGCAACTAATGAAAAACTGTTTTTT
TRBV5-4	TRBJ2-2	NA	NA	CASSSRNRDTGELFF	TGTGCCAGCAGCTCCAGAAACAGGGACACCGGGGAGCTGTTTTTT
TRBV6-2/TRBV6-3	TRBJ2-5	NA	NA	CASSIQETQYF	TGTGCCAGCAGTATCCAAGAGACCCAGTACTTC
TRBV10-1	TRBJ1-2	once	NA	CASSEGATTGYTF	TGCGCCAGCAGTGAGGGGGCGACGACTGGCTACACCTTC
TRBV7-3	TRBJ2-3	NA	NA	CASSLTNPPTDTQYF	TGTGCCAGCAGCTTAACTAACCCGCCGACAGATACGCAGTATTTT
TRBV7-3	TRBJ2-3	NA	NA	CASSLGLSPRTDTQYF	TGTGCCAGCAGCTTAGGTCTTTCACCCCGCACAGATACGCAGTATTTT
TRBV27	TRBJ2-3	once	NA	CASVGLGTSTDTQYF	TGTGCCAGCGTGGGCCTAGGAACTAGCACAGATACGCAGTATTTT
TRBV27	TRBJ1-6	NA	TRBD1	CASRSSGTGRNSPLHF	TGTGCCAGCAGGTCATCCGGGACAGGGAGGAATTCACCCCTCCACTTT
TRBV2	TRBJ2-7	NA	TRBD1	CASTRQGGLYEQYF	TGTGCCAGCACTCGACAGGGGGGACTCTACGAGCAGTACTTC
TRBV5-4	TRBJ2-7	NA	TRBD1	CASSMKPGQGTYEQYF	TGTGCCAGCAGCATGAAACCGGGACAGGGCACCTACGAGCAGTACTTC
TRBV5-1	TRBJ1-1	NA	TRBD1	CASSQSTGVTEAFF	TGCGCCAGCAGCCAATCGACAGGGGTCACTGAAGCTTTCTTT
TRBV7-2	TRBJ2-3	NA	TRBD1	CASSPPFGRGPFDTQYF	TGTGCCAGCAGCCCGCCATTCGGCAGGGGGCCATTCGATACGCAGTATTTT
TRBV12-3/TRBV12-4	TRBJ2-6	NA	NA	CASSTSGANVLTF	TGTGCCAGCAGTACCTCTGGGGCCAACGTCCTGACTTTC
TRBV2	TRBJ2-3	NA	NA	CASNDRGLSTDTQYF	TGTGCCAGCAATGACCGGGGCCTTAGCACAGATACGCAGTATTTT
TRBV24-1	TRBJ2-5	NA	NA	CATSDFQGGETQYF	TGTGCCACCAGTGATTTCCAGGGTGGAGAGACCCAGTACTTC
TRBV28	TRBJ2-7	NA	TRBD2	CASSLRRDGGTEQYF	TGTGCCAGCAGTTTGAGAAGGGACGGGGGGACCGAGCAGTACTTC
TRBV6-5	TRBJ1-5	few	TRBD1	CASSWDRGDQPQHF	TGTGCCAGCAGCTGGGACAGGGGTGATCAGCCCCAGCATTTT
TRBV28	TRBJ1-2	NA	NA	CASSLQEDNYGYTF	TGTGCCAGCAGTCTCCAGGAAGATAACTATGGCTACACCTTC
TRBV30	TRBJ1-2	NA	NA	CAWSVGDQRGYGYTF	TGTGCCTGGAGTGTAGGGGACCAAAGAGGCTATGGCTACACCTTC